What follows is one TCR beta chain and its context. These data come from a study of blood T cell repertoires in COVID-19. The overall study: Sites across the United States, Italy and Spain contributed samples from acute and convalescent COVID-19. T cells, B-cell-depleted T cells, or PBMCs supplied cDNA or gDNA.

Between the trimmed V and J ends, which lost 4 bases and 0 bases, there was a span of 5 bases. There are 13 residues in the CDR3. Germline V CDR1 and CDR2: SGDLS, YYNGEE. In the study's own analysis: Estimation of nucleated cell counts relied on the amplification of reference gene primers. Clones were sequenced by immunoSEQ multiplex PCR, and TCRdb holds only the in-frame ones, with some missing. V, J and clone size are taken as reported in that table, and D and trimming were inferred from the DNA itself. The table records about 110,000 clones, over 65% of them present only once. This receptor was identified in a man of 80 years or more with COVID-19, enrolled during active disease. The sequenced material came from peripheral blood. The genes are TRBV9 and TRBJ1-3; no firm D call. CDR3 protein: CASSILSGNTIYF. CDR3 sequence (DNA): TGTGCCAGCAGCATCCTCTCTGGAAACACCATATATTTT.